Each of the 32 T cell receptor beta chains below was sequenced from the same sample in a study of blood T cell repertoires in COVID-19. Clones were read by immunoSEQ multiplex PCR, and TCRdb kept only the in-frame ones, dropping some. The table has about 42,000 clones, over 60% seen once. Specimen: peripheral blood. Receptors were obtained from a woman aged 65 to 85 with acute or convalescent COVID-19.

This chain joins TRBV7-8 and TRBJ1-5; 11 bases align to TRBD1. The V segment lost 4 bases and the J segment 4 bases; nucleotides outside the gene matches: 6. Germline-derived CDR1 and CDR2 are SGHVS and FQNEAQ. CDR3 length: 16 residues. This chain's CDR3 is CASSSWTGGGNQPQHF. The CDR3 DNA follows: TGTGCCAGCAGCTCCTGGACAGGGGGCGGGAATCAGCCCCAGCATTTT.

The chain employs TRBV4-2 and TRBJ2-7, with TRBD2 matching over 8 bases. With 1 base clipped from V and 7 bases from J, the junction kept 9 bases outside the gene matches. The CDR3 covers 15 residues. Per the germline V gene, CDR1 is LGHNA and CDR2 is YNFKEQ. CDR3 loop: CASSQVSSGGWEQYF. In DNA, the CDR3 is TGTGCCAGCAGCCAAGTGTCCAGCGGGGGCTGGGAGCAGTACTTC.

CDR3 residues: CASSQVFPQGGNTEAFF. The CDR3 nucleotides are TGTGCCAGCAGCCAAGTCTTTCCACAGGGGGGTAACACTGAAGCTTTCTTT. The chain employs TRBV3-1 (or the pseudogene TRBV3-2) and TRBJ1-1, with 8 bases fitting TRBD1. The V gene end was trimmed by 1 base and the J gene end by 2 bases; junction bases not matched to a gene: 9. The CDR3 contains 17 residues. Germline V gene lookup returns CDR1 LGHDT and CDR2 YNNKEL (reference sequence).

This chain joins TRBV13 and TRBJ2-7, with a tentative D call TRBD2 (6 bases). The CDR3 runs 16 residues. Germline lookup yields CDR1 PRHDT and CDR2 FYEKMQ (reference sequence). V dropped 0 bases and J dropped 2 bases, with 14 bases sitting between them. CDR3 in amino acids: CASSLGGGTRAYEQYF. CDR3 nucleotide sequence: TGTGCCAGCAGCTTAGGTGGAGGGACTCGGGCCTACGAGCAGTACTTC.

This chain connects TRBV28 to TRBJ2-7; weak D call: TRBD2 (5 bases). Germline CDR1 and CDR2: MDHEN and SYDVKM. The CDR3 is made up of 15 amino acids. V lost 2 bases and J lost 7, with 18 bases in between. The CDR3 sequence: CASSLPLGVVREQYF. CDR3 DNA sequence: TGTGCCAGCAGTTTACCTCTCGGGGTAGTTAGGGAGCAGTACTTC.

This chain joins TRBV11-2 and TRBJ2-4, with TRBD1 matching over 12 bases. Per the germline V gene, CDR1 is SGHAT and CDR2 is FQNNGV. With V trimmed by 5 bases and J by 2 bases, 13 bases remained unmatched. CDR3 length: 19 amino acids. The CDR3 coding sequence is TGTGCCAGCAGCGCCCCTAGGGACAGGGGGCTAATATCCAAAAACATTCAGTACTTC. It codes for CASSAPRDRGLISKNIQYF.

The chain couples TRBV11-2 to TRBJ1-4; D might be TRBD1 (5 bases). Germline V gives CDR1 SGHAT, CDR2 FQNNGV. The ends were cut back, 5 bases at V and 7 bases at J, with 14 bases in the middle. CDR3 length equals 14 residues. In DNA form, the CDR3 reads TGTGCCAGCAGCCCGACAGTAACGGGTGAAAAACTGTTTTTT. Its translation is CASSPTVTGEKLFF.

The chain combines TRBV15 with TRBJ1-2, with D perhaps matching TRBD1 (5 bases). V was trimmed by 0 bases and J by 5 bases, leaving 16 bases between them. This CDR3 has 16 amino acids. Germline assignment: CDR1 LNHNV and CDR2 YYDKDF (reference sequence). The CDR3 DNA follows: TGTGCCACCAGCAGAGATCAAGGGAGGGGAGCTTATGGCTACACCTTC. Amino acid sequence: CATSRDQGRGAYGYTF.

This clone has a single count. This chain links TRBV28 with TRBJ1-6, with TRBD1 matching 7 bases. The CDR3 is 10 residues long. Unmatched junction bases numbered 5, after V lost 7 bases and J lost 17 bases. Germline loops: CDR1 MDHEN, CDR2 SYDVKM. The CDR3 region has the DNA TGTGCCAGCACAGGGGGGTCGGTCCACTTT. This codes for CASTGGSVHF.

The genes are TRBV24-1 and TRBJ2-2; the D is unclear. The CDR3 has 23 amino acids. Between the trimmed V and J ends, which lost 4 bases and 0 bases, there was a span of 32 bases. CDR1 and CDR2 (germline): KGHDR, SFDVKD. For the CDR3, the DNA is TGTGCCACCAGTGACCGAGCGAAACCCGGCGTTTCTGGATCACGCGCGAACACCGGGGAGCTGTTTTTT. Protein sequence: CATSDRAKPGVSGSRANTGELFF.

The chain employs TRBV11-1 and TRBJ1-6, with 7 bases aligning to TRBD1. There are 16 residues in the CDR3. Trimming removed 1 base from V and 11 bases from J; junction bases left unmatched: 11. The germline gives CDR1 SGHAT, CDR2 FQDESV (reference sequence). CDR3 amino acids: CASSLGAGGRGAPLHF. The CDR3 DNA is TGTGCCAGCAGCTTAGGGGCAGGGGGACGCGGCGCACCCCTCCACTTT.

This sequence joins TRBV28 and TRBJ1-4; 8 positions match TRBD1. Trimming at V came to 4 bases and at J to 10 bases, leaving 11 bases not matched to a gene. Germline assignment: CDR1 MDHEN and CDR2 SYDVKM. The CDR3 loop spans 15 amino acids. CDR3 in DNA: TGTGCCAGCAGTTCTGCCGACAGGGGAGGTAGAAAACTGTTTTTT. Its protein product is CASSSADRGGRKLFF.

The chain links TRBV3-1 (or the pseudogene TRBV3-2) to TRBJ1-1, with D possibly matching TRBD1 (6 bases). Germline CDR1 and CDR2: LGHDT and YNNKEL (reference sequence). There are 14 residues in the CDR3. V was shortened by 4 bases and J by 0 bases, with 9 bases between the two germline ends. The CDR3 region has the DNA TGTGCCAGCAGCCTTCAGGGGTTGAACACTGAAGCTTTCTTT. This encodes CASSLQGLNTEAFF.

This chain uses TRBV11-1 with TRBJ2-1, with TRBD1 identical over 7 bases. With 5 bases clipped from V and 0 bases from J, the junction kept 4 bases outside the gene matches. The germline V gene encodes CDR1 SGHAT and CDR2 FQDESV (reference sequence). This CDR3 spans 15 amino acids. The CDR3 region has the DNA TGTGCCAGCAGCCCACAGGGGAACTCCTACAATGAGCAGTTCTTC. Protein: CASSPQGNSYNEQFF.

This chain links TRBV4-2 with TRBJ2-1, with 10 bases matching TRBD2. The CDR3 has 15 residues. The germline CDR1 and CDR2 sequences are LGHNA and YNFKEQ. The J segment lost 5 bases and the V segment lost 4 bases, leaving 5 bases of the junction unmatched. The CDR3 is CASSLLAGEDNEQFF. DNA of the CDR3: TGTGCCAGCAGCCTCCTAGCGGGGGAAGACAATGAGCAGTTCTTC.

This chain joins TRBV2 and TRBJ2-1, with 13 bases fitting TRBD2. Germline-derived CDR1 and CDR2 are SNHLY and FYNNEI. Trimming cost V 6 bases and J 9 bases; bases outside gene matches: 8. CDR3 size: 15 residues. The CDR3 DNA follows: TGTGCCAGCAGACCGGGACTAGCGGGACCGGTTGAGCAGTTCTTC. Protein product: CASRPGLAGPVEQFF.

V is TRBV7-6 and J is TRBJ1-1, with D perhaps TRBD1 (5 bases). With 7 bases removed from V and 1 base from J, the gap between germline ends came to 10 bases. CDR3 length: 13 residues. CDR1 is SGHVS and CDR2 is FNYEAQ in the germline V gene. CDR3 coding DNA: TGTGCCAGCAAAACAGGAAGGAACACTGAAGCTTTCTTT. Translated, it gives CASKTGRNTEAFF.

The gene calls are TRBV25-1 and TRBJ2-5; the D is unclear. Germline CDR1 and CDR2: MGHDK and SYGVNS. Trimming pared 1 base from V and 0 bases from J, leaving 3 bases between. The CDR3 totals 13 residues. CDR3 DNA sequence: TGTGCCAGCAGTGAATGGCACCAAGAGACCCAGTACTTC. This gives the protein CASSEWHQETQYF.

The CDR3: CASRQGATTNEKLFF. CDR3 nucleotides: TGTGCCAGTAGACAGGGGGCAACAACTAATGAAAAACTGTTTTTT. V and J are TRBV19 and TRBJ1-4, with 9 bases that match TRBD1. With 6 bases clipped from V and 0 bases from J, the junction kept 2 bases outside the gene matches. There are 15 residues in the CDR3. Germline CDR1 is LNHDA and CDR2 is SQIVND (reference sequence).

The chain couples TRBV19 to TRBJ1-5, with 8 nucleotides matching TRBD1. Germline V lookup: CDR1 LNHDA, CDR2 SQIVND (reference sequence). V lost 3 bases to trimming and J lost 6 bases; unmatched junction nucleotides: 4. The CDR3 runs 14 residues. Here the CDR3 reads CASSIWTGPQPQHF. The CDR3 DNA reads as TGTGCCAGTAGTATTTGGACAGGGCCTCAGCCCCAGCATTTT.

This clone was counted between two and nine times. V is TRBV30 and J is TRBJ1-5; D gene unclear. Trimming removed 2 bases from V and 0 bases from J, with 5 bases in between. CDR1 is GTSNPN and CDR2 is SVGIG in the germline V gene (reference sequence). CDR3 length: 13 residues. The CDR3 spells CAWSKSSNQPQHF. The DNA for the CDR3 is TGTGCCTGGAGTAAGAGTAGCAATCAGCCCCAGCATTTT.

This rearrangement joins TRBV28 to TRBJ2-2; 8 bases are shared with TRBD2. After removal of 5 bases from V and 6 bases from J, the junction contained 11 bases not matched to a gene. Germline CDR1 is MDHEN and CDR2 is SYDVKM. This CDR3 has 16 amino acids. The chain's CDR3 is CASSPPGLDNPGELFF. The CDR3 region has the DNA TGTGCCAGCAGTCCTCCGGGACTAGATAATCCCGGGGAGCTGTTTTTT.

This clone was detected only once. CDR3 in DNA: TGTGCCAGCAGCTCCGGGACAGCGAACACTGAAGCTTTCTTT. It specifies CASSSGTANTEAFF. V usage is TRBV5-5 and J usage is TRBJ1-1; TRBD1 matches 7 bases. Losses at the gene ends were 3 bases for V and 1 base for J; bases not matched to a gene: 3. The CDR3 is 14 residues long. Germline assignment: CDR1 SGHKS and CDR2 YYEKEE (reference sequence).

CDR3 bases: TGCGCCTCAAAGTCCCGGGAGAATTCACCCCTCCACTTT. This translates into CASKSRENSPLHF. The chain links TRBV10-1 to TRBJ1-6; D uncertain. Germline V gene sequence: CDR1 WNHNN, CDR2 SYGVQD (reference sequence). The CDR3 sequence is 13 residues long. V was shortened by 11 bases and J by 7 bases, with 15 bases between the two germline ends.

This clone has a single count. The V gene is TRBV18, the J gene TRBJ2-1, with 14 bases lining up with TRBD2. There are 18 residues in the CDR3. Germline trimming cut 6 bases from V and 2 bases from J; bases unmatched to any gene: 9. The V gene's germline CDR1 is KGHSH and CDR2 LQKENI. This CDR3 reads CASSAGLAGAPTYNEQFF. Written as DNA, the CDR3 is TGTGCCAGCTCTGCGGGACTAGCGGGAGCCCCTACCTACAATGAGCAGTTCTTC.

The chain links TRBV7-9 to TRBJ1-6, with D uncertain. The V gene lost 5 bases and the J gene lost 3 bases, with 5 bases spanning the gap. The CDR3 has 13 amino acids. Germline V lookup: CDR1 SEHNR, CDR2 FQNEAQ (reference sequence). CDR3 nucleotides: TGTGCCAGCAGCCAATTCTATAATTCACCCCTCCACTTT. Translating it yields CASSQFYNSPLHF. The full variable domain, with the rest looked up from reference TRBV7-9 and TRBJ1-6, is DTGVSQNPRHKITKRGQNVTFRCDPISEHNRLYWYRQTLGQGPEFLTYFQNEAQLEKSRLLSDRFSAERPKGSFSTLEIQRTEQGDSAMYLCASSQFYNSPLHFGNGTRLTVT.

The chain has TRBV28 and TRBJ1-4, with D maybe TRBD1 (6 bases). The V end was cut by 2 bases, the J end by 0 bases, with 10 bases between. CDR3 size: 16 residues. Germline values: CDR1 MDHEN, CDR2 SYDVKM. CDR3 DNA sequence: TGTGCCAGCAGTTTACAGGGGCCTGCAACTAATGAAAAACTGTTTTTT. Encoded protein: CASSLQGPATNEKLFF.

The chain joins TRBV28 to TRBJ2-2; 10 nucleotides align to TRBD2. The germline gives CDR1 MDHEN, CDR2 SYDVKM. This CDR3 contains 16 residues. J lost 2 bases, V lost 3 bases, and 3 bases had no gene match. CDR3 sequence reads: CASSFGLAVNTGELFF. CDR3 nucleotides: TGTGCCAGCAGTTTCGGACTAGCGGTTAACACCGGGGAGCTGTTTTTT. Full variable domain (missing parts from reference TRBV28 and TRBJ2-2): DVKVTQSSRYLVKRTGEKVFLECVQDMDHENMFWYRQDPGLGLRLIYFSYDVKMKEKGDIPEGYSVSREKKERFSLILESASTNQTSMYLCASSFGLAVNTGELFFGEGSRLTVL.

The chain is built from TRBV30 and TRBJ1-5; D is unclear. Trimming removed 3 bases at V and 4 bases at J, with 16 bases between. CDR1 and CDR2 (germline): GTSNPN, SVGIG (reference sequence). This CDR3 is built from 15 residues. The CDR3 loop is CAWSGTAGKNQPQHF. Here the CDR3 DNA reads TGTGCCTGGAGCGGCACAGCGGGGAAAAATCAGCCCCAGCATTTT. Looking up the rest from reference TRBV30 and TRBJ1-5 gives the full variable domain: SQTIHQWPATLVQPVGSPLSLECTVEGTSNPNLYWYRQAAGRGLQLLFYSVGIGQISSEVPQNLSASRPQDRQFILSSKKLLLSDSGFYLCAWSGTAGKNQPQHFGDGTRLSIL.

This clone was detected once. The V call is TRBV18, the J call TRBJ2-7; D gene unclear. The CDR3 length is 13 residues. Germline V CDR1 and CDR2: KGHSH, LQKENI. V was pared by 3 bases and J by 2 bases, with 8 bases between. CDR3 nucleotides: TGTGCCAGCTCACCCTCGGTTGCCTACGAGCAGTACTTC. This codes for CASSPSVAYEQYF.

The chain is built from TRBV21-1 and TRBJ1-6; the DNA was not used to check the table's D call, TRBD1. TRBV21-1 is listed as a pseudogene. This CDR3 spans 17 amino acids. The CDR3 is CASSKGLTGTYNSPLHF. The CDR3 DNA follows: TGTGCCAGCAGCAAAGGACTGACAGGGACCTATAATTCACCCCTCCACTTT.

The gene calls are TRBV7-3 and TRBJ2-5; perhaps TRBD2 as D (6 bases). The V end was cut by 5 bases, the J end by 3 bases, with 19 bases between. The germline CDR1 and CDR2 sequences are SGHTA and FQGTGA. The CDR3 is made up of 16 amino acids. CDR3 sequence: CASSRVGGGGEETQYF. As DNA, the CDR3 is TGTGCCAGCAGCCGAGTCGGGGGAGGAGGCGAAGAGACCCAGTACTTC.